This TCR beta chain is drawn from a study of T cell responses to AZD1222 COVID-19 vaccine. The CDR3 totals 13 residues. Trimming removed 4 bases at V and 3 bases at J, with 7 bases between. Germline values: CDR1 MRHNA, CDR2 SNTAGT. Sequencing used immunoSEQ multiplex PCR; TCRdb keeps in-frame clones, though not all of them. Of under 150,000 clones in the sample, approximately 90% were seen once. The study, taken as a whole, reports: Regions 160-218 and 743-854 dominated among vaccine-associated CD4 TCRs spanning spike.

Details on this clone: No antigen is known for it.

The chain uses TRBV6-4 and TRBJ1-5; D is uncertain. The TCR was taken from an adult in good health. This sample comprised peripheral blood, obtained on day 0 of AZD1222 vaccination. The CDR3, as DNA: TGTGCCAGCAGTGCATCAGACAATCAGCCCCAGCATTTT. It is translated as CASSASDNQPQHF.